What follows is one T cell receptor (beta chain) and its context. HIV-negative, healthy adults without recent acute infections or vaccinations were the donors. Trimming pared 3 bases from V and 1 base from J, leaving 9 bases between. Germline CDR1 and CDR2: MGHDK and SYGVNS. There are 14 residues in the CDR3. This sample is part of a study of shared clonotypes between healthy human individuals. The data were produced by immunoSEQ multiplex PCR, yet TCRdb's version contains in-frame clones alone and is incomplete. The sample yields 2 million to 2.5 million clones, roughly 95% seen once. This receptor was taken from a man aged 18 to 29 in good health. The material sequenced was naive CD4+ T cells sorted from blood. As to subset: CD45RA+ positively selected. V and J are TRBV25-1 and TRBJ1-1, with D possibly TRBD1 on 6 matching bases. Written as DNA, the CDR3 is TGTGCCAGCAGTGACCAGGGGCAGAACACTGAAGCTTTCTTT. This translates into CASSDQGQNTEAFF.